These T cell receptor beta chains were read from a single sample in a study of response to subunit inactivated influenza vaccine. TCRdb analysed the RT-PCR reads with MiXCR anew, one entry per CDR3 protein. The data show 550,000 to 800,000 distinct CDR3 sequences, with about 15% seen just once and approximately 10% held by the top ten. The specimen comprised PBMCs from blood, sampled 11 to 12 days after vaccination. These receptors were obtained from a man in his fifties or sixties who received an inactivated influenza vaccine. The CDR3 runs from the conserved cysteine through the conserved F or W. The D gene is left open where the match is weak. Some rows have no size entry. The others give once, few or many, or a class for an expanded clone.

CDR3nt: TGTGCCAGCAGCCAGGGGATCGCCTACGAGCAGTACTTC
CDR3aa: CASSQGIAYEQYF
abundance: NA
j_gene: TRBJ2-7
v_gene: TRBV5-6
d_gene: NA

CDR3nt: TGCGCCAGCAGCTTGGACCCTCGGACATCTCGTTATGGCTACACCTTC
CDR3aa: CASSLDPRTSRYGYTF
abundance: NA
j_gene: TRBJ1-2
v_gene: TRBV5-1
d_gene: NA

CDR3nt: TGTGCCAGCTCACCACCGAGCGGGAGATCCGTTGAGCAGTTCTTC
CDR3aa: CASSPPSGRSVEQFF
abundance: NA
j_gene: TRBJ2-1
v_gene: TRBV18
d_gene: TRBD2

CDR3nt: TGTGCCATCAAGGGACAGGGATACGAGCAGTACTTC
CDR3aa: CAIKGQGYEQYF
abundance: few
j_gene: TRBJ2-7
v_gene: TRBV10-3
d_gene: TRBD1

CDR3nt: TGCGCCAGCAGCCCGGCCGGGACTAGCGGGAGGTTTTACCAAGAGACCCAGTACTTC
CDR3aa: CASSPAGTSGRFYQETQYF
abundance: few
j_gene: TRBJ2-5
v_gene: TRBV5-1
d_gene: TRBD2

CDR3nt: TGTGCCAGCAGCCGAATGGGACAGGTACATTACGAGCAGTACTTC
CDR3aa: CASSRMGQVHYEQYF
abundance: few
j_gene: TRBJ2-7
v_gene: TRBV11-2
d_gene: TRBD1

CDR3nt: TGTGCCAGCAGTTCAATGCCTCAATACGAGCAGTACTTC
CDR3aa: CASSSMPQYEQYF
abundance: NA
j_gene: TRBJ2-7
v_gene: TRBV6-2/TRBV6-3
d_gene: NA

CDR3nt: TGCAGTGCTAGCGGGCAGGGGGGCATCGCAGATACGCAGTATTTT
CDR3aa: CSASGQGGIADTQYF
abundance: few
j_gene: TRBJ2-3
v_gene: TRBV20-1
d_gene: NA

CDR3nt: TGTGCCAGCAGCATTGGAGAAGGGACCAACTACGAGCAGTACTTC
CDR3aa: CASSIGEGTNYEQYF
abundance: NA
j_gene: TRBJ2-7
v_gene: TRBV6-1
d_gene: NA

CDR3nt: TGTGCCAGCAGCTACCAGGACAGGCCAGCCTTTTTT
CDR3aa: CASSYQDRPAFF
abundance: few
j_gene: TRBJ1-4
v_gene: TRBV7-2
d_gene: TRBD1

CDR3nt: TGTGCCTCCGACGGGAGCGAACGCTCCTACAATGAGCAGTTCTTC
CDR3aa: CASDGSERSYNEQFF
abundance: NA
j_gene: TRBJ2-1
v_gene: TRBV30
d_gene: NA

CDR3nt: TGCAGTGCTAGAGTCACCGGGACAGGGAACTACGAGCAGTACTTC
CDR3aa: CSARVTGTGNYEQYF
abundance: NA
j_gene: TRBJ2-7
v_gene: TRBV20-1
d_gene: TRBD1

CDR3nt: TGTGCCAGCATGGCACAGGAGAACACCGGGGAGCTGTTTTTT
CDR3aa: CASMAQENTGELFF
abundance: few
j_gene: TRBJ2-2
v_gene: TRBV25-1
d_gene: NA

CDR3nt: TGCGCCAGCAGCTACGGACAGGGCGCGGACATTCAGTACTTC
CDR3aa: CASSYGQGADIQYF
abundance: NA
j_gene: TRBJ2-4
v_gene: TRBV5-1
d_gene: TRBD1

CDR3nt: TGTGCCAGCAGTTTCGGACAGGGGAAGACAGATACGCAGTATTTT
CDR3aa: CASSFGQGKTDTQYF
abundance: NA
j_gene: TRBJ2-3
v_gene: TRBV28
d_gene: TRBD1

CDR3nt: TGCGCCAGCAGCCAGGACCCTGGGGGCGGAAAACTGTTTTTT
CDR3aa: CASSQDPGGGKLFF
abundance: few
j_gene: TRBJ1-4
v_gene: TRBV5-1
d_gene: NA

CDR3nt: TGTGCCAGCAGGATCGACAGTTATACGCAGTATTTT
CDR3aa: CASRIDSYTQYF
abundance: many
j_gene: TRBJ2-3
v_gene: TRBV12-3/TRBV12-4
d_gene: NA

CDR3nt: TGTGCCAGCAGGTCCGGACTAGCGGATGAGCAGTTCTTC
CDR3aa: CASRSGLADEQFF
abundance: few
j_gene: TRBJ2-1
v_gene: TRBV28
d_gene: TRBD2

CDR3nt: TGCGCCAGCAGCCAAGACGTTCGGGGAGCTAATGAAAAACTGTTTTTT
CDR3aa: CASSQDVRGANEKLFF
abundance: NA
j_gene: TRBJ1-4
v_gene: TRBV4-1
d_gene: NA

CDR3nt: TGTGCCAGCAGATATCCATCTAGCGGGAGGAAAGTTGAGCAGTTCTTC
CDR3aa: CASRYPSSGRKVEQFF
abundance: NA
j_gene: TRBJ2-1
v_gene: TRBV6-5
d_gene: TRBD2

CDR3nt: TGTGCCAGCTCACGAAGGGCAGGGACAGACACCGGGGAGCTGTTTTTT
CDR3aa: CASSRRAGTDTGELFF
abundance: few
j_gene: TRBJ2-2
v_gene: TRBV18
d_gene: TRBD1

CDR3nt: TGCGCCAGCAGCTTGGTCGGGGCAGGAGGAAATGAAGCTTTCTTT
CDR3aa: CASSLVGAGGNEAFF
abundance: few
j_gene: TRBJ1-1
v_gene: TRBV5-1
d_gene: NA

CDR3nt: TGTGCCAGCTGCGGGGGTCCTGGGGCAGCCTCGGGATGCTCCTACAATGAGCAGTTCTTC
CDR3aa: CASCGGPGAASGCSYNEQFF
abundance: NA
j_gene: TRBJ2-1
v_gene: TRBV28
d_gene: TRBD2

CDR3nt: TGTGCCAGCGGGACTAGCGGGAGGGCCAATGATGAGCAGTTCTTC
CDR3aa: CASGTSGRANDEQFF
abundance: NA
j_gene: TRBJ2-1
v_gene: TRBV28
d_gene: TRBD2

CDR3nt: TGCAGTGCTAGGAGCGGCCCCACTGAAGCTTTCTTT
CDR3aa: CSARSGPTEAFF
abundance: NA
j_gene: TRBJ1-1
v_gene: TRBV20-1
d_gene: NA

CDR3nt: TGCAGTGCTAGTCGGATGGAAAATGAGCAGTTCTTC
CDR3aa: CSASRMENEQFF
abundance: many
j_gene: TRBJ2-1
v_gene: TRBV20-1
d_gene: NA

CDR3nt: TGTGCCAGCACTAGAGGGGGCTCCATGGGGTCACCCCTCCACTTT
CDR3aa: CASTRGGSMGSPLHF
abundance: few
j_gene: TRBJ1-6
v_gene: TRBV12-3/TRBV12-4
d_gene: TRBD1

CDR3nt: TGCAGTGCTAGAGATCTCAGGGGGAGGGAAGTCTCCGGGGAGCTGTTTTTT
CDR3aa: CSARDLRGREVSGELFF
abundance: few
j_gene: TRBJ2-2
v_gene: TRBV20-1
d_gene: NA

CDR3nt: TGCAGTGCAACCAACCAGGGGCTTAAGGAGCAGTACTTC
CDR3aa: CSATNQGLKEQYF
abundance: NA
j_gene: TRBJ2-7
v_gene: TRBV20-1
d_gene: NA

CDR3nt: TGCGCCAGCAGGACTAGCGGCCCAAGGAATGAGCAGTTCTTC
CDR3aa: CASRTSGPRNEQFF
abundance: few
j_gene: TRBJ2-1
v_gene: TRBV5-1
d_gene: TRBD2

CDR3nt: TGCGCCAGCAGCTTGTGGGGACAGTCCTACGAGCAGTACTTC
CDR3aa: CASSLWGQSYEQYF
abundance: once
j_gene: TRBJ2-7
v_gene: TRBV5-1
d_gene: TRBD1

CDR3nt: TGCGCCAGCAGCCCCGACAGGGCCATGAACACTGAAGCTTTCTTT
CDR3aa: CASSPDRAMNTEAFF
abundance: NA
j_gene: TRBJ1-1
v_gene: TRBV4-3
d_gene: TRBD1

CDR3nt: TGTGCTAGCAGCCCAACTAGCGGGGGGGCTAAAGAGACCCAGTACTTC
CDR3aa: CASSPTSGGAKETQYF
abundance: NA
j_gene: TRBJ2-5
v_gene: TRBV7-7
d_gene: TRBD2

CDR3nt: TGCAGTGCCCTGGCGGGAGCTAGTTACAATGAGCAGTTCTTC
CDR3aa: CSALAGASYNEQFF
abundance: few
j_gene: TRBJ2-1
v_gene: TRBV20-1
d_gene: TRBD2

CDR3nt: TGTGCCAGCAGTTACGGGCAGGGGAGGTCAATCTCCTACAATGAGCAGTTCTTC
CDR3aa: CASSYGQGRSISYNEQFF
abundance: NA
j_gene: TRBJ2-1
v_gene: TRBV6-5
d_gene: NA

CDR3nt: TGTGCCAGCAGTTCCACGGCCCCCACTAGCGGGGGCCCCTACGAGCAGTACTTC
CDR3aa: CASSSTAPTSGGPYEQYF
abundance: few
j_gene: TRBJ2-7
v_gene: TRBV12-3/TRBV12-4
d_gene: TRBD2

CDR3nt: TGTGCCAGCAGTTTAGGGCAGGCCTGGGGCGAGCAGTACTTC
CDR3aa: CASSLGQAWGEQYF
abundance: NA
j_gene: TRBJ2-7
v_gene: TRBV12-3/TRBV12-4
d_gene: NA

CDR3nt: TGTGCCAGCAGCTTAGTCGCAGGGTATGGGACTACAACTAATGAAAAACTGTTTTTT
CDR3aa: CASSLVAGYGTTTNEKLFF
abundance: many
j_gene: TRBJ1-4
v_gene: TRBV7-2
d_gene: NA

CDR3nt: TGTGCCAGCATGGGCCGAGCCTACGAGCAGTACTTC
CDR3aa: CASMGRAYEQYF
abundance: NA
j_gene: TRBJ2-7
v_gene: TRBV28
d_gene: NA

CDR3nt: TGCGCCAGCAGAACGGGGCAGGACTACTATGGCTACACCTTC
CDR3aa: CASRTGQDYYGYTF
abundance: many
j_gene: TRBJ1-2
v_gene: TRBV5-1
d_gene: NA

CDR3nt: TGTGCCAGCAGCCAAAGTACCGGGACTAGCGGGCTCGAGCAGTACTTC
CDR3aa: CASSQSTGTSGLEQYF
abundance: NA
j_gene: TRBJ2-7
v_gene: TRBV4-2
d_gene: TRBD2

CDR3nt: TGTGCCAGCAGTTTAGTGGAGCTCGGGGAGCTGTTTTTT
CDR3aa: CASSLVELGELFF
abundance: NA
j_gene: TRBJ2-2
v_gene: TRBV12-3/TRBV12-4
d_gene: NA

CDR3nt: TGTGCCAGCAGACCGAGGACAGGTCCTAGCAATCAGCCCCAGCATTTT
CDR3aa: CASRPRTGPSNQPQHF
abundance: few
j_gene: TRBJ1-5
v_gene: TRBV6-1
d_gene: TRBD1

CDR3nt: TGTGCCAGCAGTTACCCTACGACAGTCGGGCAAGAGACCCAGTACTTC
CDR3aa: CASSYPTTVGQETQYF
abundance: NA
j_gene: TRBJ2-5
v_gene: TRBV6-2/TRBV6-3
d_gene: NA

CDR3nt: TGTGCCAGCAGCGACTTGGGGATAGGTGGCTACACCTTC
CDR3aa: CASSDLGIGGYTF
abundance: NA
j_gene: TRBJ1-2
v_gene: TRBV6-2/TRBV6-3
d_gene: NA

CDR3nt: TGTGCCAGCAGCCTGGGGACAGGGGAAAATTCACCCCTCCACTTT
CDR3aa: CASSLGTGENSPLHF
abundance: few
j_gene: TRBJ1-6
v_gene: TRBV11-2
d_gene: TRBD1

CDR3nt: TGCGCCAGCAGCTTGGACCGGGGAGACACCGGGGAGCTGTTTTTT
CDR3aa: CASSLDRGDTGELFF
abundance: many
j_gene: TRBJ2-2
v_gene: TRBV5-1
d_gene: NA

CDR3nt: TGTGCCAGCAAAACCGGGACTAGCGGGATTTACAATGAGCAGTTCTTC
CDR3aa: CASKTGTSGIYNEQFF
abundance: NA
j_gene: TRBJ2-1
v_gene: TRBV27
d_gene: TRBD2

CDR3nt: TGCAGTGCCCCCCCAAGCGGGGAGGGATCACCCCTCCACTTT
CDR3aa: CSAPPSGEGSPLHF
abundance: NA
j_gene: TRBJ1-6
v_gene: TRBV20-1
d_gene: NA